This T cell receptor (beta chain) was captured in a study of cytomegalovirus exposure and HLA in healthy donors. Looking at the study overall: Earlier findings included about 120 million unique TCR beta sequences obtained from 150 million to 200 million T cells. General study points: The productive fraction for most TCR beta V segments was about 87% or about 30% in an earlier analysis. Altogether, 150 to 200 TCR beta chains were recorded as cytomegalovirus-associated. Later analysis reportedly placed an Asian-associated ancestry cluster below the approximately 650-donor mean in N-insertions.

Primers for the PCR totalled 60 Vbeta and 13 Jbeta. Sequenced by immunoSEQ multiplex PCR; TCRdb stores in-frame clones only, minus some. The sample yields some 180,000 clones, about 70% seen once. The junction had 3 bases not matched to a gene; V was cut back by 7 bases and J by 1 base. Per germline, CDR1 SGHRS and CDR2 YFSETQ. This CDR3 has 13 residues. Points on this clone: Its antigen is not identified.

This TCR was recovered from a young woman in good health and CMV-seronegative. The chain recombines TRBV5-1 with TRBJ1-2, with 8 bases that match TRBD1. Sequenced material: PBMCs. CDR3 region: CASGTGGNYGYTF. The CDR3 DNA is TGCGCCAGCGGCACAGGGGGTAACTATGGCTACACCTTC.